The 12 T cell receptor beta chains in this list originate from one sample, sequenced in a study of T cell clonality in common variable immunodeficiency. Using immunoSEQ multiplex PCR, the repertoire was profiled, and TCRdb retains in-frame clones only, with some absent. The sample was found to contain tens of thousands of clones, and every one recurs. Sequenced input: peripheral blood mononuclear cells. Receptors originate from a person aged 18-70 years in good health.

The table lists this clone with many counts. The DNA ends 3 residues before the CDR3 does, and the rest of the CDR3 is filled in from the germline J gene. The J gene is TRBJ1-2, the V gene TRBV5-4, with TRBD1 matching over 7 bases. The CDR3 has 14 amino acids. The germline V gene encodes CDR1 SGHNT and CDR2 YYREEE (reference sequence). V lost 8 bases to trimming and J lost 5 bases; unmatched junction nucleotides: 12. CDR3 DNA, as far as it was read: TGTGCCAGTCAAAGCAATAGACAGGGTTATGGC. Translation gives CASQSNRQGYG. The full CDR3 reads CASQSNRQGYGYTF.

Ten or more counts support this clone. With the read ending 3 residues before the CDR3 end, the germline J gene is used to fill in that end. This rearrangement joins TRBV5-1 to TRBJ1-1; 9 bases fit TRBD1. The CDR3 is 14 residues long. Germline CDR1 reads SGHRS; CDR2 reads YFSETQ. V dropped 4 bases and J dropped 5; count of bases not matched to a gene: 6. The CDR3 loop is CASSPGQGSTEAFF. Incomplete CDR3 DNA: TGCGCCAGCAGCCCGGGACAGGGAAGTACTGAA. Variable domain in full (rest from reference TRBV5-1 and TRBJ1-1): KAGVTQTPRYLIKTRGQQVTLSCSPISGHRSVSWYQQTPGQGLQFLFEYFSETQRNKGNFPGRFSGRQFSNSRSEMNVSTLELGDSALYLCASSPGQGSTEAFFGQGTRLTVV.

This clone was detected many times. Read coverage stops 3 residues before the CDR3 terminus; the germline J gene supplies the remainder. The rearrangement links TRBV19 to TRBJ2-5; unclear D gene. The germline gives CDR1 LNHDA, CDR2 SQIVND (reference sequence). The V end lost 1 base, the J end lost 5 bases, and 14 bases lay between the germline ends. The CDR3 has 15 amino acids. The CDR3: CASSIGQAPTETQYF. The DNA read from the CDR3 is TGTGCCAGTAGTATAGGGCAGGCGCCTACTGAGACC.

This clone was seen at least ten times. Read coverage stops 3 residues before the CDR3 terminus; the germline J gene supplies the remainder. The chain carries TRBV4-2 and TRBJ2-3; TRBD1 matches at 8 bases. Germline trimming cut 1 base from V and 1 base from J; bases unmatched to any gene: 4. The germline V gene has CDR1 LGHNA and CDR2 YNFKEQ. The CDR3 extends over 16 amino acids. The DNA read from the CDR3 is TGTGCCAGCAGCCAAGGACAGGGGATAGGCACAGATACG. Amino acids: CASSQGQGIGTDT. The full CDR3 protein is CASSQGQGIGTDTQYF.

On this clone: The CDR3 end falls 3 residues outside the read, so it is completed with the germline J gene. The V and J genes are TRBV7-9 and TRBJ1-2; D call uncertain. The CDR3 loop spans 15 amino acids. The V gene's germline CDR1 is SEHNR and CDR2 FQNEAQ (reference sequence). The CDR3 reads CASSSTIFSYNDYTF. CDR3 bases read: TGTGCCAGCAGCTCGACTATTTTCTCCTACAATGAC.

This clone showed up just a few times. The read falls 3 residues short of the CDR3 end, and the missing part is taken from the germline J gene. The chain links TRBV20-1 to TRBJ2-7, with 13 bases identical to TRBD2. The CDR3 length is 14 residues. After removal of 5 bases from V and 3 bases from J, the junction contained 4 bases not matched to a gene. Germline loops: CDR1 DFQATT, CDR2 SNEGSKA (reference sequence). The CDR3 sequence is CSAVGLAGSYEQYF. The sequenced CDR3 bases are TGCAGTGCTGTGGGACTAGCGGGGAGCTACGAG.

The table lists this clone with many counts. The CDR3 is cut off 3 residues early in the read; its end comes from the germline J gene. J is TRBJ2-7 and V is TRBV5-1; TRBD1 aligns across 9 bases. Germline V gene sequence: CDR1 SGHRS, CDR2 YFSETQ. Trimming cost V 6 bases and J 1 base; bases outside gene matches: 8. This CDR3 has 15 residues. CDR3 sequence: CASTFGTGRSYEQYF. Incomplete CDR3 DNA: TGCGCCAGCACATTTGGGACAGGGAGGTCCTACGAG.

This clone was detected many times. The CDR3 end falls 3 residues outside the read, so it is completed with the germline J gene. J is TRBJ2-7 and V is TRBV29-1; TRBD1 is a possible D gene (5 bases). V lost 2 bases to trimming and J lost 3 bases, with 11 bases between them. This CDR3 contains 13 residues. Germline-derived CDR1 and CDR2 are SQVTM and ANQGSEA. The DNA read from the CDR3 is TGCAGCGTTGAAAGTGGCAGGGACTACGAG. Its translation: CSVESGRDYE. The whole CDR3 is CSVESGRDYEQYF.

This clone was observed many times. The read finishes 3 residues shy of the CDR3 end, and the germline J gene is used to complete it. V gene TRBV7-2 combines with J gene TRBJ1-1; TRBD1 matches at 9 bases. The CDR3 totals 14 residues. Germline assignment: CDR1 SGHTA and CDR2 FQGNSA. Losses at the gene ends were 5 bases for V and 7 bases for J; bases not matched to a gene: 8. Incomplete CDR3 DNA: TGTGCCAGCAGCCTACAGACAGGGGGGATTGAA. Its translation: CASSLQTGGIE. The entire CDR3 protein is CASSLQTGGIEAFF.

This clone was observed a handful of times. With the read ending 3 residues before the CDR3 end, the germline J gene is used to fill in that end. This chain joins TRBV19 and TRBJ1-1; possibly TRBD1 for D (6 bases). The V end lost 4 bases, the J end lost 5 bases, and 14 bases lay between the germline ends. CDR3 length equals 14 residues. Germline CDR1 LNHDA, CDR2 SQIVND (reference sequence). This CDR3 reads CASSNVLQGTEAFF. CDR3 DNA (partial): TGTGCCAGTAGTAATGTGCTTCAGGGGACTGAA.

There are many counts of this clone. The CDR3 is cut off 3 residues early in the read; its end comes from the germline J gene. The chain has TRBV10-2 and TRBJ1-5; a possible D gene is TRBD1 (5 bases). Trimming left V 4 bases short and J 8 bases short, with 15 bases between. Germline-derived CDR1 and CDR2 are WSHSY and SAAADI. This CDR3 is built from 14 residues. This chain's CDR3 is CASSAEGPREPQHF. CDR3 DNA, as far as it was read: TGCGCCAGCAGTGCCGAGGGGCCGCGAGAGCCC.

This clone was counted a few times. The CDR3 is cut off 3 residues early in the read; its end comes from the germline J gene. The chain links TRBV7-9 to TRBJ1-2, with D possibly matching TRBD1 (5 bases). CDR3 length: 15 residues. CDR1 is SEHNR, CDR2 FQNEAQ, per germline (reference sequence). CDR3 protein: CASSLGGTSAYEYTF. The covered CDR3 bases are TGTGCCAGCAGCTTAGGTGGGACTAGCGCCTACGAA.